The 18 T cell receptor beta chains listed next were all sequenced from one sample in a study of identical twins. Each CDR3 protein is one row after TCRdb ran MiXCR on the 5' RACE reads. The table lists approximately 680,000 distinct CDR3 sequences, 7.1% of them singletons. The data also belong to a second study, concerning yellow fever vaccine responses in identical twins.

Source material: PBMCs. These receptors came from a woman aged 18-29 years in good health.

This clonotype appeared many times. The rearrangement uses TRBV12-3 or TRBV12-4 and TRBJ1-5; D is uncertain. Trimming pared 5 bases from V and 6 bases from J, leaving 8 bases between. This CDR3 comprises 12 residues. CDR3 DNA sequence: TGTGCCAGCAGTCGCAACACTCAGCCCCAGCATTTT. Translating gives CASSRNTQPQHF.

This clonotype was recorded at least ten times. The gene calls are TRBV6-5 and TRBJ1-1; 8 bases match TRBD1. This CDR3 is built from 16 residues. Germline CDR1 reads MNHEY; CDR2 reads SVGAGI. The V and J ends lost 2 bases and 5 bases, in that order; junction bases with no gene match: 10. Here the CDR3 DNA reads TGTGCCAGCAGTTACCGCACACAGGGGGGGGGAACTGAAGCTTTCTTT. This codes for CASSYRTQGGGTEAFF.

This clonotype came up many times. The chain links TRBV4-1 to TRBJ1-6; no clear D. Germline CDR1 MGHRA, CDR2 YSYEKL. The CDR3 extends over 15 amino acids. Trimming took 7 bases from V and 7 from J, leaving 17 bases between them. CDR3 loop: CASKFFLIGNSPLHF. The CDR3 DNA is TGCGCCAGCAAGTTTTTCCTTATCGGGAATTCACCCCTCCACTTT.

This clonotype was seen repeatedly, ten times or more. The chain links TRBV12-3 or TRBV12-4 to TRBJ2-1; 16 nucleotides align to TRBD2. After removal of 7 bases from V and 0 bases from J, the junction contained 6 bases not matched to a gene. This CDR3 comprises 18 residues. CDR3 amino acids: CASNLGTSGRASYNEQFF. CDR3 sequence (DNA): TGTGCCAGCAACCTCGGGACTAGCGGGAGGGCCTCCTACAATGAGCAGTTCTTC.

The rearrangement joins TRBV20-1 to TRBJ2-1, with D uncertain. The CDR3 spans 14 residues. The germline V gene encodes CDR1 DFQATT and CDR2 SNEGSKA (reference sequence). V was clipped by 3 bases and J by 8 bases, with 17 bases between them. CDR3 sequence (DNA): TGCAGTGCTAGCGGCGGTAGCCCTACGGATGAGCAGTTCTTC. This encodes CSASGGSPTDEQFF.

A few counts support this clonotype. The CDR3: CSALGQPGNEQFF. The CDR3 DNA reads as TGCAGTGCCCTGGGACAGCCAGGCAATGAGCAGTTCTTC. The chain combines TRBV20-1 with TRBJ2-1, with 7 bases fitting TRBD1. Germline V gene lookup returns CDR1 DFQATT and CDR2 SNEGSKA (reference sequence). V dropped 6 bases and J dropped 6; count of bases not matched to a gene: 8. The CDR3 is 13 amino acids.

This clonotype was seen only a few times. The CDR3 spells CATSRDRGRGNQPQHF. CDR3 coding DNA: TGTGCCACCAGCAGAGATCGGGGACGGGGCAATCAGCCCCAGCATTTT. The chain links TRBV15 to TRBJ1-5; perhaps TRBD1 as D (5 bases). CDR3 length: 16 residues. V lost 0 bases and J lost 2, with 11 bases in between. Looked up from germline, CDR1 is LNHNV and CDR2 is YYDKDF (reference sequence).

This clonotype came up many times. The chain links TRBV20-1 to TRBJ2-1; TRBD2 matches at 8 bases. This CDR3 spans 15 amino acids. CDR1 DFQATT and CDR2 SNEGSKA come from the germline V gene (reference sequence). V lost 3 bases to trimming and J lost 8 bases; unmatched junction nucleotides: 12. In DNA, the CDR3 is TGCAGTGCTAGTTTAGAATCGGGAGGGCCATATGAGCAGTTCTTC. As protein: CSASLESGGPYEQFF.

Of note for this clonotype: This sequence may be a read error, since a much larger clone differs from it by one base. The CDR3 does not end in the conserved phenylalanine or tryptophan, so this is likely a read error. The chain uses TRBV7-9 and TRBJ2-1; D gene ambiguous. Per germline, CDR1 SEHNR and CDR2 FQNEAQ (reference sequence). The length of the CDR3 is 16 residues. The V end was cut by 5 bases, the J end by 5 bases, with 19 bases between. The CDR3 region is CASSHSRSANDNEQFL. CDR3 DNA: TGTGCCAGCAGCCATAGCCGCAGTGCGAACGACAATGAGCAGTTCCTC.

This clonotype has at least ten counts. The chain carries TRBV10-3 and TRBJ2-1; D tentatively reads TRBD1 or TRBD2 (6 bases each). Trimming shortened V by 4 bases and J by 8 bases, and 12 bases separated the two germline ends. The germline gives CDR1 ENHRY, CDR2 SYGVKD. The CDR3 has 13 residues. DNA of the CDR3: TGTGCCATCAGTGCGTGGGGGGCTGATGAGCAGTTCTTC. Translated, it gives CAISAWGADEQFF.

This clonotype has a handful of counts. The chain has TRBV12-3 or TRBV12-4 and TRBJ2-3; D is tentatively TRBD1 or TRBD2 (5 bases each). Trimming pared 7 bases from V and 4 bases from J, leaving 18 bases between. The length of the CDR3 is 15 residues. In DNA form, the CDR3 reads TGTGCCAGCAACCGGGGACGGCTAGACGCAGATACGCAGTATTTT. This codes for CASNRGRLDADTQYF.

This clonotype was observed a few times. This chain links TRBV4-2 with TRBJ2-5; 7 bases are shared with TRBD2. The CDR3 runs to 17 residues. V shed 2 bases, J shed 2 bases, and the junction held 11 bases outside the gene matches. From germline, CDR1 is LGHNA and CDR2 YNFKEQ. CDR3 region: CASSQNKRGYPQETQYF. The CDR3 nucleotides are TGTGCCAGCAGCCAAAACAAGCGGGGATACCCTCAAGAGACCCAGTACTTC.

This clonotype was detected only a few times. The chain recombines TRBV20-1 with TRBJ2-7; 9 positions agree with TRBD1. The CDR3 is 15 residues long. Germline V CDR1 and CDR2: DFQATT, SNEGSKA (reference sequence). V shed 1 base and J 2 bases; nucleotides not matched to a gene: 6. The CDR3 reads CSARGDREFPYEQYF. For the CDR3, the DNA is TGCAGTGCTAGAGGGGACAGGGAATTTCCCTACGAGCAGTACTTC.

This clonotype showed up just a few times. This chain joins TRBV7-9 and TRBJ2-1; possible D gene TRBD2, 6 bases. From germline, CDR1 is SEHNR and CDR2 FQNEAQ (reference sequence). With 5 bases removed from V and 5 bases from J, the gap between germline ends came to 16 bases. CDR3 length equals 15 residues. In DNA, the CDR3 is TGTGCCAGCAGCCGGGACTCAGGTATGCACAATGAGCAGTTCTTC. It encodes CASSRDSGMHNEQFF.

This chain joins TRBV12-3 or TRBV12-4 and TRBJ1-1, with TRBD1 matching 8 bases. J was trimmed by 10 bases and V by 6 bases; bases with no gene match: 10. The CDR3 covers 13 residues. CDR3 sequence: CASSPDRAWGAFF. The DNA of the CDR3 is TGTGCCAGCAGCCCGGACAGGGCGTGGGGAGCTTTCTTT.

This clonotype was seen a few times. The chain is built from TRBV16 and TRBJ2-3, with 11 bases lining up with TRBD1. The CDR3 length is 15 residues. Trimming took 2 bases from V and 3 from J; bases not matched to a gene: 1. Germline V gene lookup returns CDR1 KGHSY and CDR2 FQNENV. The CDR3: CASSQRDRGTDTQYF. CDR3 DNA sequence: TGTGCCAGCAGCCAAAGGGACAGGGGGACAGATACGCAGTATTTT.

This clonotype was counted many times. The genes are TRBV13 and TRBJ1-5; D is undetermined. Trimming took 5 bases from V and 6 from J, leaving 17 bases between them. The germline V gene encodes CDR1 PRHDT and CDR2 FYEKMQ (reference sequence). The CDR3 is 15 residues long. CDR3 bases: TGTGCCAGCAGCGCGAGGACCGTCCCTGGTCAGCCCCAGCATTTT. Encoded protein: CASSARTVPGQPQHF.

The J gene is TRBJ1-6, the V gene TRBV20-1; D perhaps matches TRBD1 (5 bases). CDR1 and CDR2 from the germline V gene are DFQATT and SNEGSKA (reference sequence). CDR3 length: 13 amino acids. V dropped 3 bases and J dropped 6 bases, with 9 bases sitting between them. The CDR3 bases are TGCAGTGCTAGGGGCGACAGTAATTCACCCCTCCACTTT. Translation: CSARGDSNSPLHF.